This TCR beta chain was sequenced during a study of shared clonotypes between healthy human individuals. Looking at the study overall: Used for every donor were three CD4 naive, three CD4 memory, two CD8 naive and one CD8 memory plate.

Turning to this clone: Its matching antigen is unknown. Relative to the germline gene, one junction end is altered; a read error may explain this.

Study-wide points: Clonotypes that were shared across a handful of donors made up about 4.5% of naive CD4 clonotypes.

Donors were healthy HIV-negative adults without recent acute infections or vaccinations. The protocol was immunoSEQ multiplex PCR, while the TCRdb copy is restricted to in-frame clones and leaves out a portion. The table lists some 2,400,000 clones, around 95% of them singletons. Germline CDR1 and CDR2: MDHEN and SYDVKM. The CDR3 has 14 residues. Input material: naive CD4+ T cells sorted from blood. The subset is: CD45RA+ positively selected. The V gene is TRBV28, the J gene TRBJ2-7, with 7 bases lining up with TRBD2. The sequence came from a man younger than 35 in good health. Written as DNA, the CDR3 is TGTGCCAGCAGTTTAGGGGACTACTCCGACGAGCAGTACTTC. Translation gives CASSLGDYSDEQYF.